Below are 8 T cell receptor beta chains sequenced from a single sample in a study of T cells in Graves' hyperthyroidism and ophthalmopathy. Regions amplified from RNA transcripts were the TCR beta CDR3 regions. During a first-round RT-PCR of the TCR CDR3, the HTBI primer set was used. TCRdb reanalysed the multiplex PCR reads using MiXCR and keeps one entry per CDR3 protein. There are 350,000 to 450,000 distinct CDR3 sequences in the sample; about a sixth occur only once, and roughly a third lies in the top ten. The sequencing input was blood. Every receptor here comes from a woman in her 30s with Graves' hyperthyroidism that later progressed to Graves' ophthalmopathy.

The chain couples TRBV6-4 to TRBJ1-2; the match to TRBD1 covers 7 bases. V lost 4 bases, J lost 8 bases, and 13 bases stayed unmatched. CDR3 length: 15 amino acids. The germline gives CDR1 MRHNA, CDR2 SNTAGT. The CDR3 region is CASSGGEGGVRGYTF. CDR3 nucleotide sequence: TGTGCCAGCAGTGGCGGTGAAGGGGGCGTACGGGGCTACACCTTC.

The rearrangement links TRBV20-1 to TRBJ2-5, with D possibly matching TRBD1 (6 bases). V lost 5 bases, J lost 0 bases, and 16 bases lay in between. CDR3 length: 15 amino acids. The germline V gene has CDR1 DFQATT and CDR2 SNEGSKA (reference sequence). As DNA, the CDR3 is TGCAGTGCTTTCCCCTTTGACAGGTACCAAGAGACCCAGTACTTC. This encodes CSAFPFDRYQETQYF.

This rearrangement joins TRBV12-3 or TRBV12-4 to TRBJ1-1, with D tentatively TRBD1 (5 bases). The CDR3 is 14 residues long. The V gene lost 4 bases and the J gene lost 0 bases, with 9 bases spanning the gap. As DNA, the CDR3 is TGTGCCAGCAGTTCGACAGACATGAACACTGAAGCTTTCTTT. Translation gives CASSSTDMNTEAFF.

This clonotype has at least ten counts. The CDR3 sequence: CASSIVDRLPQHF. The CDR3 bases are TGTGCCAGTAGTATAGTTGACCGCCTACCCCAGCATTTT. The rearrangement uses TRBV19 and TRBJ1-5; no clear D gene. The CDR3 length is 13 residues. The V and J ends lost 1 base and 10 bases respectively, with 11 bases between them. CDR1 LNHDA and CDR2 SQIVND come from the germline V gene (reference sequence).

There are many counts of this clonotype. The V call is TRBV28, the J call TRBJ2-6; D tentatively fits TRBD1 or TRBD2 (6 bases each). Looked up from germline, CDR1 is MDHEN and CDR2 is SYDVKM. Trimming cost V 6 bases and J 1 base, with 19 bases left between them. The CDR3 sequence is 18 residues long. CDR3 amino acids: CASSDLSGAASGANVLTF. The CDR3 DNA sequence: TGTGCCAGCAGCGACCTGTCGGGGGCGGCATCTGGGGCCAACGTCCTGACTTTC.

This clonotype was found many times. The DNA for the CDR3 is TGTGCCAGTAGTATAGACCCAAGAGATCAGCCCCAGCATTTT. It translates to CASSIDPRDQPQHF. J is TRBJ1-5 and V is TRBV19; D uncertain. This CDR3 is 14 amino acids long. The germline V gene encodes CDR1 LNHDA and CDR2 SQIVND (reference sequence). V shed 0 bases and J shed 5 bases, with 8 bases lying between them. Full variable domain (rest looked up from reference TRBV19 and TRBJ1-5): DGGITQSPKYLFRKEGQNVTLSCEQNLNHDAMYWYRQDPGQGLRLIYYSQIVNDFQKGDIAEGYSVSREKKESFPLTVTSAQKNPTAFYLCASSIDPRDQPQHFGDGTRLSIL.

This clonotype was observed at least ten times. This chain uses TRBV27 with TRBJ1-6, with D possibly TRBD1 on 6 matching bases. The CDR3 is 15 residues long. Germline V gene sequence: CDR1 MNHEY, CDR2 SMNVEV (reference sequence). V was clipped by 7 bases and J by 6 bases, with 16 bases between them. CDR3 sequence reads: CASTSGAHFNSPLHF. CDR3 DNA: TGTGCCAGCACTTCAGGGGCCCATTTTAATTCACCCCTCCACTTT.

This clonotype was picked up one time. The genes are TRBV24-1 and TRBJ2-3; no definite D call. The CDR3 has 12 amino acids. Germline V gene lookup returns CDR1 KGHDR and CDR2 SFDVKD. V was pared by 7 bases and J by 2 bases, with 6 bases between. CDR3 region: CATSPNTDTQYF. CDR3 in DNA: TGTGCCACCAGCCCGAACACAGATACGCAGTATTTT.